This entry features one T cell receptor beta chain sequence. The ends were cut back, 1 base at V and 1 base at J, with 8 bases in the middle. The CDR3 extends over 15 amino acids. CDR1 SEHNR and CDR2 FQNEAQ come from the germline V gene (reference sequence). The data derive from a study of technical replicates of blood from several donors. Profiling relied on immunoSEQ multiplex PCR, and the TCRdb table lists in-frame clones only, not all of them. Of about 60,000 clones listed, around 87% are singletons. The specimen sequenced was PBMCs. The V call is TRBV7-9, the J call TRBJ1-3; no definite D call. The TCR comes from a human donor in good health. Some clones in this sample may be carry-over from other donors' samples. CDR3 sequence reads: CASSLGAESGNTIYF. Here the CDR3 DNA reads TGTGCCAGCAGCTTAGGGGCAGAGTCTGGAAACACCATATATTTT.